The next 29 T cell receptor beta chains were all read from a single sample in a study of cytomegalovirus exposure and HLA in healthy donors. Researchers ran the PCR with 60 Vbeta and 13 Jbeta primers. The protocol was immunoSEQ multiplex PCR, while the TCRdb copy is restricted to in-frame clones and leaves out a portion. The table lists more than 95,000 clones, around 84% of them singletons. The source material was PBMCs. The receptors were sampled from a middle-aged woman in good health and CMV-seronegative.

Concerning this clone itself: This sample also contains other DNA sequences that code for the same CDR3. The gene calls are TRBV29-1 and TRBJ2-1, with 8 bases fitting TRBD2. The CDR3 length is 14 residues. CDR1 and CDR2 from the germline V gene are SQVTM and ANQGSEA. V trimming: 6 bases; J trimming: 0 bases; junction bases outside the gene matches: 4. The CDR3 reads CSVSGSSSYNEQFF. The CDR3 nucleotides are TGCAGCGTGAGCGGGAGTAGCTCCTACAATGAGCAGTTCTTC.

The CDR3 DNA sequence: TGTGCCAGCACCGGGACTACCCCCTACAATGAGCAGTTCTTC. Translation gives CASTGTTPYNEQFF. The chain carries TRBV6-5 and TRBJ2-1; 7 nucleotides line up with TRBD2. Germline CDR1 reads MNHEY; CDR2 reads SVGAGI. The CDR3 is 14 amino acids. V shed 7 bases and J 2 bases; nucleotides not matched to a gene: 5.

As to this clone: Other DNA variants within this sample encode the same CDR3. The CDR3 region has the DNA TGTGCCAGCAGCTTAGAAGGGGCAGCGAACTATGGCTACACCTTC. Translated: CASSLEGAANYGYTF. The chain has TRBV11-2 and TRBJ1-2; the D gene is possibly TRBD1 (5 bases). The CDR3 totals 15 residues. The germline V gene encodes CDR1 SGHAT and CDR2 FQNNGV. Trimming removed 0 bases at V and 2 bases at J, with 10 bases between.

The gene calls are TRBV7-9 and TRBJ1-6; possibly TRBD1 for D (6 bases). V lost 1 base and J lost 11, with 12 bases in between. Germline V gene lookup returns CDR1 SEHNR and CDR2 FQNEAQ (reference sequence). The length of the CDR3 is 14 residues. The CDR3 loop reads CASSLGGQGPPLHF. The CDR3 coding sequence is TGTGCCAGCAGCTTAGGAGGGCAGGGGCCACCCCTCCACTTT.

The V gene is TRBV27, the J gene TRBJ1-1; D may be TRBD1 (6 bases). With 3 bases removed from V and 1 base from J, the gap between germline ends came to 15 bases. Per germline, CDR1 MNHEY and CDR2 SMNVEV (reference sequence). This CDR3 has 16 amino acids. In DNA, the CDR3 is TGTGCCAGCAGTTTGATCCCCGGGACACGGAACACTGAAGCTTTCTTT. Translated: CASSLIPGTRNTEAFF.

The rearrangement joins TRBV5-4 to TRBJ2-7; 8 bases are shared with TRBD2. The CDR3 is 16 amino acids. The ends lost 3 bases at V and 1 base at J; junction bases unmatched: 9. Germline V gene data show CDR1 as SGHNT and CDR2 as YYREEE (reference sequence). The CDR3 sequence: CASSSGGGGTSYEQYF. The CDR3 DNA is TGTGCCAGCAGCTCTGGGGGCGGGGGGACTTCCTACGAGCAGTACTTC.

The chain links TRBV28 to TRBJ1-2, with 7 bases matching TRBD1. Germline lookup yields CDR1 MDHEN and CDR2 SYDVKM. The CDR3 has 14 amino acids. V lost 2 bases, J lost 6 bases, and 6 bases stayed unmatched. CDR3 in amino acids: CASSLADRAHGYTF. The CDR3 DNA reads TGTGCCAGCAGTTTAGCAGACAGGGCTCATGGCTACACCTTC.

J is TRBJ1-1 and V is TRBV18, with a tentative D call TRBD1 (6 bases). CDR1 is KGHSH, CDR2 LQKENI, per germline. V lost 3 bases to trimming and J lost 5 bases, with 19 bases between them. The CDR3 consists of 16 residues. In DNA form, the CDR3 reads TGTGCCAGCTCACCCGACCGACAGGCGGTTGGAACTGAAGCTTTCTTT. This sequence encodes CASSPDRQAVGTEAFF. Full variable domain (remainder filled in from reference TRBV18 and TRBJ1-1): NAGVMQNPRHLVRRRGQEARLRCSPMKGHSHVYWYRQLPEEGLKFMVYLQKENIIDESGMPKERFSAEFPKEGPSILRIQQVVRGDSAAYFCASSPDRQAVGTEAFFGQGTRLTVV.

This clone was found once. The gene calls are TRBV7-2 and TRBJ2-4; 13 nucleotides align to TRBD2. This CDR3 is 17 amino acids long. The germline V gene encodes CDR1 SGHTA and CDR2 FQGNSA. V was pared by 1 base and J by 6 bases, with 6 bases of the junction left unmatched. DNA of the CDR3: TGTGCCAGCAGCTTAGGGACTAGCGGGAGTGTTGGAAACATTCAGTACTTC. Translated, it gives CASSLGTSGSVGNIQYF.

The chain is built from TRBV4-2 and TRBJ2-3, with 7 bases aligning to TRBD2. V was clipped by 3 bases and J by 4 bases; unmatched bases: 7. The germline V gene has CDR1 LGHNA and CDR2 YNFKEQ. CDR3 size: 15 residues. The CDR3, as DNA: TGTGCCAGCAGCCAGGGTCTAGCGGTGGCAGATACGCAGTATTTT. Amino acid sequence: CASSQGLAVADTQYF.

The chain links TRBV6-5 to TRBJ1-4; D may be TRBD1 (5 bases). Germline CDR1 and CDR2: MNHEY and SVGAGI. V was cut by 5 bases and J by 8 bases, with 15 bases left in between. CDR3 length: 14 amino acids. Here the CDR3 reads CASSPKRRGEKLFF. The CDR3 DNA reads TGTGCCAGCAGTCCAAAGAGGAGGGGCGAAAAACTGTTTTTT.

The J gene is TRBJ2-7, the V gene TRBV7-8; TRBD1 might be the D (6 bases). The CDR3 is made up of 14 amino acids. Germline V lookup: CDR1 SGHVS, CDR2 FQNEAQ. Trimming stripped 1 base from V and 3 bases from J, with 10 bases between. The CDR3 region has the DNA TGTGCCAGCAGCTTAGGGACCAGGGGCTACGAGCAGTACTTC. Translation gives CASSLGTRGYEQYF.

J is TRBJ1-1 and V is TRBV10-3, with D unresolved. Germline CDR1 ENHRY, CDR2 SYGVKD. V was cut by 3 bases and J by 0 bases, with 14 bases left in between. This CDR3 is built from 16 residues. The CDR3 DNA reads TGTGCCATCAGTGAATTGGGGAGTAGAGTGAACACTGAAGCTTTCTTT. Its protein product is CAISELGSRVNTEAFF.

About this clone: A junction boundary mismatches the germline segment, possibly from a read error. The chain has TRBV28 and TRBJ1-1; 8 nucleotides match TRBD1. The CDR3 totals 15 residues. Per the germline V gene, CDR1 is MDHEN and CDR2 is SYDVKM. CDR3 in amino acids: CASNLRDRKTGEAFF. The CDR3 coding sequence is TGTGCCAGCAATTTACGGGACAGGAAAACCGGTGAAGCTTTCTTT.

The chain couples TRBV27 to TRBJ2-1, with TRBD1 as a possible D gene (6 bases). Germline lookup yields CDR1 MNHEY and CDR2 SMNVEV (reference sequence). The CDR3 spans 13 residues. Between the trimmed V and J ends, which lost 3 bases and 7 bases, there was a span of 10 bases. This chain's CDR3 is CASSFSRGNEQFF. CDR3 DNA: TGTGCCAGCAGTTTTTCTAGGGGGAATGAGCAGTTCTTC.

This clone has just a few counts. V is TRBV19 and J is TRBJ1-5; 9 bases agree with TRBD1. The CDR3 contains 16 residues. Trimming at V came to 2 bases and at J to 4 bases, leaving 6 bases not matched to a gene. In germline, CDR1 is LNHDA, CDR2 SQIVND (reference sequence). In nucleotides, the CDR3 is TGTGCCAGTAGTATAAGGGGACAGGGTCGTAATCAGCCCCAGCATTTT. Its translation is CASSIRGQGRNQPQHF.

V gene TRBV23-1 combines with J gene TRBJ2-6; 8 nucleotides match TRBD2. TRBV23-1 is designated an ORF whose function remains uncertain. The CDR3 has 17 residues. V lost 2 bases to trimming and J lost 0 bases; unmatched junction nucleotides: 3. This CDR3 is CASSQAGGVSGANVLTF. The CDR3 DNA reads TGCGCCAGCAGTCAAGCGGGGGGAGTCTCTGGGGCCAACGTCCTGACTTTC.

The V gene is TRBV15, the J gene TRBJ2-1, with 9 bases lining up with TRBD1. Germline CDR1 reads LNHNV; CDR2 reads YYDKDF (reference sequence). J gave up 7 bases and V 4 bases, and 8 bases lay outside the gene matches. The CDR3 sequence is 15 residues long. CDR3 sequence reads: CATSNWDRVRNEQFF. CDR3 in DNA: TGTGCCACCAGCAACTGGGACAGGGTAAGGAATGAGCAGTTCTTC.

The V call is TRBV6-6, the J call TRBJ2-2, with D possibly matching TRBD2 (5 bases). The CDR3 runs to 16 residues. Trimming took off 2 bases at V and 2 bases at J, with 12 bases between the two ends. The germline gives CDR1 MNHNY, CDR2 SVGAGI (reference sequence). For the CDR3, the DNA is TGTGCCAGCAGTTACGAAGCCAGCGGAAACACCGGGGAGCTGTTTTTT. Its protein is CASSYEASGNTGELFF.

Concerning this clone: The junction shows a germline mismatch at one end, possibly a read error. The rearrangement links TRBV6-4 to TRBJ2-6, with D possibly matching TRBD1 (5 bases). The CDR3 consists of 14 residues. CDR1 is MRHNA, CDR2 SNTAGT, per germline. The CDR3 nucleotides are TGTGCCAGCCGCCCACAGGCTGGGGCCAACGGCCTGACTTTC. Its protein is CASRPQAGANGLTF.

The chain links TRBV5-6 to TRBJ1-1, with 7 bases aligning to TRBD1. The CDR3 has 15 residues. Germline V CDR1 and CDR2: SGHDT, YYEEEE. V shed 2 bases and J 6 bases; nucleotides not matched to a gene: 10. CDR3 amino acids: CASSFRDRLRSEAFF. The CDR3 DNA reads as TGTGCCAGCAGCTTCAGGGACAGATTGAGGTCTGAAGCTTTCTTT.

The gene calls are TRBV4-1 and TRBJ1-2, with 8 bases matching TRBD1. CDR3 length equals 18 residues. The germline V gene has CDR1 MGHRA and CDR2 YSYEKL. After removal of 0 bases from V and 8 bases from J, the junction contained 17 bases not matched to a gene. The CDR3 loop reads CASSQDPSGQGRRGGYTF. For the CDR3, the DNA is TGCGCCAGCAGCCAAGATCCCTCAGGACAGGGACGTAGGGGAGGCTACACCTTC.

The CDR3 DNA is TGTGCCAGCAGCTTAGGGTCCCTCGCGTATGGCTACACCTTC. This translates into CASSLGSLAYGYTF. This chain joins TRBV7-2 and TRBJ1-2; D remains ambiguous. Germline-derived CDR1 and CDR2 are SGHTA and FQGNSA. Between the trimmed V and J ends, which lost 1 base and 5 bases, there was a span of 11 bases. This CDR3 comprises 14 residues.

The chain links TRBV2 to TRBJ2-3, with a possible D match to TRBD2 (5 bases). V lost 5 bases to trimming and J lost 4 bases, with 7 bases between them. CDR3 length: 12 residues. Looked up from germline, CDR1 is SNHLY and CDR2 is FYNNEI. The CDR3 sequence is CASSYSADTQYF. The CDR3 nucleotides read TGTGCCAGCAGTTATAGCGCAGATACGCAGTATTTT.

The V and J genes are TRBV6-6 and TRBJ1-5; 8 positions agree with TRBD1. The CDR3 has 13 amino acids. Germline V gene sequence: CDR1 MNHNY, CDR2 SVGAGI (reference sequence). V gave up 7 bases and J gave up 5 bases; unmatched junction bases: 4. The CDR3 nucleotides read TGTGCCAGCATCAAACAGGGGGATCAGCCCCAGCATTTT. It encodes CASIKQGDQPQHF.

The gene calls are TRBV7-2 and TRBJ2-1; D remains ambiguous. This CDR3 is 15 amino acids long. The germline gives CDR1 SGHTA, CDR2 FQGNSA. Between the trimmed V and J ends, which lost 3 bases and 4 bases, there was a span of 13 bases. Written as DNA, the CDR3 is TGTGCCAGCAGCTTTTCGGTAGCCGTGTACAATGAGCAGTTCTTC. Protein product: CASSFSVAVYNEQFF.

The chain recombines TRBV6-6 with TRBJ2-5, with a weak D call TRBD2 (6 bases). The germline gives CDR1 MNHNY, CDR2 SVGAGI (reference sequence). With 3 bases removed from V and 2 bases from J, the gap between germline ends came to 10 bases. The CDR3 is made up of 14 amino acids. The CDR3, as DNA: TGTGCCAGCAGTTATCTAGCGTCTCAAGAGACCCAGTACTTC. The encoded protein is CASSYLASQETQYF.

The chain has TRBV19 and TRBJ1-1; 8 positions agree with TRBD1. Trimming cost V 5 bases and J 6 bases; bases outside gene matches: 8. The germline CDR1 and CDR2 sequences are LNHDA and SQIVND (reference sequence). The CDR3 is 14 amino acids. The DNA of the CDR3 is TGTGCCAGTAGTGACCTGACAGGGGAGCCTGAAGCTTTCTTT. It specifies CASSDLTGEPEAFF.

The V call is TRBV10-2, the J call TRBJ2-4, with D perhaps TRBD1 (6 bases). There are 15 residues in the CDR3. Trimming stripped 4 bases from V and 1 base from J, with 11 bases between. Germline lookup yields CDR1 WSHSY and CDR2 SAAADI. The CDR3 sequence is CASSGTVGAKNIQYF. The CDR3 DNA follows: TGCGCCAGCAGTGGGACAGTGGGCGCCAAAAACATTCAGTACTTC.